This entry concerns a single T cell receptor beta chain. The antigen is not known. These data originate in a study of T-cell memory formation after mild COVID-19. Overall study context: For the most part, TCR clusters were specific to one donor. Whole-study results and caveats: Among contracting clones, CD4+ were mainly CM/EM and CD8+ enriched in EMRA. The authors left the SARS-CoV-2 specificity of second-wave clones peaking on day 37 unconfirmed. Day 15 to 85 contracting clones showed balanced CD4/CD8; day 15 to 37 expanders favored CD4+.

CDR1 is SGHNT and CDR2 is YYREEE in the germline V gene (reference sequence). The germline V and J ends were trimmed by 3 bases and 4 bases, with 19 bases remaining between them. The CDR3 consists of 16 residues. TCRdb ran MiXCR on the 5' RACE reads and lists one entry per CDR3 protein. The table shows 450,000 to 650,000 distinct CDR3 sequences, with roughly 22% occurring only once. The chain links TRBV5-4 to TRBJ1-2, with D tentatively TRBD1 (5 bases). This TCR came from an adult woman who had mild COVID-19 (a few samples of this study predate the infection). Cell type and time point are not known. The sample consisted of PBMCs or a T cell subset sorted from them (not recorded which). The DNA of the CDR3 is TGTGCCAGCAGCTACCCGGGACTACAGCCGGGCTATGGCTACACCTTC. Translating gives CASSYPGLQPGYGYTF.